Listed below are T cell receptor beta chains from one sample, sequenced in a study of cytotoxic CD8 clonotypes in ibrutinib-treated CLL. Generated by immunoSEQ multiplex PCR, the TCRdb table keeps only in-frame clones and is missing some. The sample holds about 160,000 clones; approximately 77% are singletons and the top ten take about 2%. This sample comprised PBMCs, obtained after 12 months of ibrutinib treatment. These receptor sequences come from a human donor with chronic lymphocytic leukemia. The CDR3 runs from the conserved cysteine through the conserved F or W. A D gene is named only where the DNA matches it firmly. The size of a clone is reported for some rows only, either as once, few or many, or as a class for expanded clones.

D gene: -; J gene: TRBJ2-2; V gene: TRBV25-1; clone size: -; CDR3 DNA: TGTGCCAGCAGCCCCGGGGGGCAGGGGCCCACCGGGGAGCTGTTTTTT; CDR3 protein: CASSPGGQGPTGELFF
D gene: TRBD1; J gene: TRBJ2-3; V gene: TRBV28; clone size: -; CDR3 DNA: TGTGCCAGCAGTTTCCCACTAAGGACAGGGGTCGATACGCAGTATTTT; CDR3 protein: CASSFPLRTGVDTQYF
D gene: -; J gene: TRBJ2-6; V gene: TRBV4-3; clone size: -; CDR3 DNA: TGCGCCAGCAGCCTAGTCGGTTCTGGGGCCAACGTCCTGACTTTC; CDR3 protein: CASSLVGSGANVLTF
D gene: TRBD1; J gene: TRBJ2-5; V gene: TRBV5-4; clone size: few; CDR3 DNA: TGTGCCAGCACCCCAAAAAGGCAGGGGGCATTGGAGACCCAGTACTTC; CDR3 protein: CASTPKRQGALETQYF
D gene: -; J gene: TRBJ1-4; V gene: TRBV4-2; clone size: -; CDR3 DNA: TGTGCCAGCAGCCAAGATCTTAGGGGAGAAAAACTGTTTTTT; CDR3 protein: CASSQDLRGEKLFF
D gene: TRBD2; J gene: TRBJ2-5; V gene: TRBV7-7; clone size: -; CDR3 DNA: TGTGCCAGCAGCTCTCCGCTAGCGGACTCACAAGAGACCCAGTACTTC; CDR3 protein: CASSSPLADSQETQYF
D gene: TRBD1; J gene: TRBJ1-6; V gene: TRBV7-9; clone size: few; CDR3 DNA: TGTGCCAGCAGCCCAAGATTACTGGACAGGGGATCACCCCTCCACTTT; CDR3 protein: CASSPRLLDRGSPLHF
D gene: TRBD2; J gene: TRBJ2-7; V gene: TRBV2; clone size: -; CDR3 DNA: TGTGCCAGCAGTGAACAGGGAGGGGTCTCCTACGAGCAGTACTTC; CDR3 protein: CASSEQGGVSYEQYF
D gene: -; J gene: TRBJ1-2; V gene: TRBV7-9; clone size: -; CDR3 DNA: TGTGCCAGCAGCTTAAATTCAGAGCAACTATATGGCTACACCTTC; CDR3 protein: CASSLNSEQLYGYTF
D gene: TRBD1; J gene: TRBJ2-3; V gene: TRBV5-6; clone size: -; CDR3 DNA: TGTGCCAGCAGCTTGAGTATATTATCGGGACAGGGCACAGATACGCAGTATTTT; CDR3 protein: CASSLSILSGQGTDTQYF
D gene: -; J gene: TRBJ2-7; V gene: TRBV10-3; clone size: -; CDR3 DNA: TGTGCCATCGGGGGACATCTCTACGAGCAGTACTTC; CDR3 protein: CAIGGHLYEQYF
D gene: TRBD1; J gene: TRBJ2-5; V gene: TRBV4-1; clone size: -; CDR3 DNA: TGCGCCAGCAGCCCCGGACAGGGTGTAGTTTCAGAGACCCAGTACTTC; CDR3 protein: CASSPGQGVVSETQYF
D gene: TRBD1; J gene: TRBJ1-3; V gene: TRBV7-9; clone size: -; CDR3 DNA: TGTGCCAGCAGCTTAGCCCGGACAGGGAGAGGAAACACCATATATTTT; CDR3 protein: CASSLARTGRGNTIYF
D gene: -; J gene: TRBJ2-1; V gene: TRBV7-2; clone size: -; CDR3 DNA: TGTGCCAGCAGCCCTTCCGGGGACCCGGCCTACAATGAGCAGTTCTTC; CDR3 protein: CASSPSGDPAYNEQFF
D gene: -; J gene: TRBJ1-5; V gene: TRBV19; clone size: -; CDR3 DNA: TGTGCCAGTAGTATGGCGAGGGCTCAAAGCAATCAGCCCCAGCATTTT; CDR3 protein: CASSMARAQSNQPQHF
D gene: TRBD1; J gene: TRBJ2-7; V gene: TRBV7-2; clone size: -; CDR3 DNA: TGTGCCAGCAGGCATAGTGGTGCAGGGGGTTACGAGCAGTACTTC; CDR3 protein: CASRHSGAGGYEQYF
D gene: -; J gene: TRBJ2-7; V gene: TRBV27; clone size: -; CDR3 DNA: TGTGCCAGCAGTGGGTCGGGGCGGAACGAGCAGTACTTC; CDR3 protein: CASSGSGRNEQYF
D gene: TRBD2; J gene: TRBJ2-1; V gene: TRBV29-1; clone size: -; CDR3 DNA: TGCAGCGTCCCCGGGACTAGCGGTTACAATGAGCAGTTCTTC; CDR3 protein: CSVPGTSGYNEQFF
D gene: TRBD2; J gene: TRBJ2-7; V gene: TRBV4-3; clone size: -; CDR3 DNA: TGCGCCAGCAGCCCGGGGGGGCCCTACGAGCAGTACTTC; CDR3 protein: CASSPGGPYEQYF
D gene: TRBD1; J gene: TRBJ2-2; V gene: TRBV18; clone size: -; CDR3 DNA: TGTGCCAGCTCACCCCGGGACAGATCTAACACCGGGGAGCTGTTTTTT; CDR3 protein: CASSPRDRSNTGELFF
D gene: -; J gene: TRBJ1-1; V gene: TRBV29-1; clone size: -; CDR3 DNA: TGCAGCGTTGAAGGGGTTGGGGTGGTAGCTTTCTTT; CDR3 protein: CSVEGVGVVAFF
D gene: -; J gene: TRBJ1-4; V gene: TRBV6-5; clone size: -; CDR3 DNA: TGTGCCAGCAGTTACAGAAGGGATGAAAAACTGTTTTTT; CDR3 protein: CASSYRRDEKLFF
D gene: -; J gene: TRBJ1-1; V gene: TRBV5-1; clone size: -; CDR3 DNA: TGCGCCAGCAGACTCCGACAGAACACTGAAGCTTTCTTT; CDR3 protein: CASRLRQNTEAFF
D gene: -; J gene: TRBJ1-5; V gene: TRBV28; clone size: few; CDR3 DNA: TGTGCCAGCAGTTCCCAGGGAAGCAATCAGCCCCAGCATTTT; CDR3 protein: CASSSQGSNQPQHF
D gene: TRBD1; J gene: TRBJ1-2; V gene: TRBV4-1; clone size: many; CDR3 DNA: TGCGCCAGCAGCCCCAGGGACAGGGGGTCTTATGGCTACACCTTC; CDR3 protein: CASSPRDRGSYGYTF
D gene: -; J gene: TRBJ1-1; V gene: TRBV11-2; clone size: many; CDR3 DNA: TGTGCCAGCAGCCCCGACAGAACTAACACTGAAGCTTTCTTT; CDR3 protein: CASSPDRTNTEAFF
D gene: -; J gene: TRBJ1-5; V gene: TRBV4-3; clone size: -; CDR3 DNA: TGCGCCAGCAGCCAAGATCCCTGGGATCAGCCCCAGCATTTT; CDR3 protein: CASSQDPWDQPQHF
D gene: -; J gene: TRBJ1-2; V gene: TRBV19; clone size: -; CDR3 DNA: TGTGCCAGTAGTATCTGGGACCACTATGGCTACACCTTC; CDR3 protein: CASSIWDHYGYTF
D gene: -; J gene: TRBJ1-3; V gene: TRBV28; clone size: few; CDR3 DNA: TGTGCCAGCGGTATAAACACCATATATTTT; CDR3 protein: CASGINTIYF
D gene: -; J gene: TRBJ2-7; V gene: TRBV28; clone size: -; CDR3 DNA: TGTGCCAGCAGTTTAGCGGGGGCTATAAGGGAGCAGTACTTC; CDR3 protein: CASSLAGAIREQYF
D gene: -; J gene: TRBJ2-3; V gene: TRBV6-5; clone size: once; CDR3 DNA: TGTGCCAGCAGTTCCCGGACTACGAAAACAGATACGCAGTATTTT; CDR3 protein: CASSSRTTKTDTQYF
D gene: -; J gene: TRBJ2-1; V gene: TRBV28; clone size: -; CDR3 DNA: TGTGCCAGCAGTGGGTCTAACAATGAGCAGTTCTTC; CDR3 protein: CASSGSNNEQFF
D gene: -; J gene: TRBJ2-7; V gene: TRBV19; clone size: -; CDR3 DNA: TGTGCCAGTAGTATGCGGAGTCCGATGGGGAACTACGAGCAGTACTTC; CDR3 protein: CASSMRSPMGNYEQYF
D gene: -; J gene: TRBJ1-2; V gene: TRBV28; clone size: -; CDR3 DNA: TGTGCCAGCAGTGACGCGGTTAACTATGGCTACACCTTC; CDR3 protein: CASSDAVNYGYTF
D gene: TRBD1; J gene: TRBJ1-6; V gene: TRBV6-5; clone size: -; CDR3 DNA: TGTGCCAGCAGTTACTCGTTCGACAGGGATTCACCCCTCCACTTT; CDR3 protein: CASSYSFDRDSPLHF
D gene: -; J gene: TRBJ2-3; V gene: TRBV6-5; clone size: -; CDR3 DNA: TGTGCCAGCAGGCGGGGCGCGAGCACAGATACGCAGTATTTT; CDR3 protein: CASRRGASTDTQYF
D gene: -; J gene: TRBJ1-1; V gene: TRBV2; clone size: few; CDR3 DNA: TGTGCCAGCAGTCCCGACCGGGCGGCTTTCTTT; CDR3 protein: CASSPDRAAFF
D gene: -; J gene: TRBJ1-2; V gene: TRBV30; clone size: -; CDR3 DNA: TGTGCCTGGAATGACGCAGGAGGTGGCTACACCTTC; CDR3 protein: CAWNDAGGGYTF
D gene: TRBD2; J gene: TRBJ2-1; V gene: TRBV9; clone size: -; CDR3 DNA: TGTGCCAGCAGCGTAGCAGCGGGAGGTTACAATGAGCAGTTCTTC; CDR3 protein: CASSVAAGGYNEQFF
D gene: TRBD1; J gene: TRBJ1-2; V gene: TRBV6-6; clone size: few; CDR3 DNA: TGTGCCAGCAGTCAGACAGGGACTCACTATGGCTACACCTTC; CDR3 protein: CASSQTGTHYGYTF
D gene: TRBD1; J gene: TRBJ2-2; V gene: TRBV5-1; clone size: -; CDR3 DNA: TGCGCCAGCAACCTTATGACGACAGGGAGCACCGGGGAGCTGTTTTTT; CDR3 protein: CASNLMTTGSTGELFF
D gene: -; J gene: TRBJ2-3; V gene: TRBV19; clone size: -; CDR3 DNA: TGTGCCAGTAGTCCTCGCGCCGGTGGTTTAGATACGCAGTATTTT; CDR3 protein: CASSPRAGGLDTQYF
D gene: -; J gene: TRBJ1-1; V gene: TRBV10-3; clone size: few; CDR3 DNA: TGTGCCATCAGTGAGGTACGTACTGAAGCTTTCTTT; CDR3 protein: CAISEVRTEAFF
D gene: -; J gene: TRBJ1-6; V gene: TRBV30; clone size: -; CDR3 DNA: TGTGCCTGGAGTGGGCCCGGGGTCAATTCCTATAATTCACCCCTCCACTTT; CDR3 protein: CAWSGPGVNSYNSPLHF
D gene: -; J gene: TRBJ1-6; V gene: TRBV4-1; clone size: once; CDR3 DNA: TGCGCCAGCAGCCAAGGGCCAAAACAATATAATTCACCCCTCCACTTT; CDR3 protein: CASSQGPKQYNSPLHF
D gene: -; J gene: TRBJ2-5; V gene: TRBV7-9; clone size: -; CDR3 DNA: TGTGCCAGCAGCCCGGGGGATCAAGGGGAGACCCAGTACTTC; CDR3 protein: CASSPGDQGETQYF
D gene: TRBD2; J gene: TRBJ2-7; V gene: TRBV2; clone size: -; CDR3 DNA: TGTGCCAGCTCTAGCGGCTATATCACCTACGAGCAGTACTTC; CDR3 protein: CASSSGYITYEQYF
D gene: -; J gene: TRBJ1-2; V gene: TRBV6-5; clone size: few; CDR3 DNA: TGTGCCAGCAGTTATGGGACGTCCCCTTATGGCTACACCTTC; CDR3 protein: CASSYGTSPYGYTF
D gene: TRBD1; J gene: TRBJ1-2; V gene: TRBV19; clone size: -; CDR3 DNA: TGTGCCAGTAGTAGACTGGGACAGGGTGACTATGGCTACACCTTC; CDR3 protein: CASSRLGQGDYGYTF
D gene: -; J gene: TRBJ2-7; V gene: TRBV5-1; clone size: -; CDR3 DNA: TGCGCCAGCAGCTTTGGTGGGACCCGGACCTACGAGCAGTACTTC; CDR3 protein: CASSFGGTRTYEQYF
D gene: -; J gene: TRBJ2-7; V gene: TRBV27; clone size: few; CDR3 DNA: TGTGCCAGCAGCATCCGGGACTCAGGGGCCCACGAGCAGTACTTC; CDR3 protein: CASSIRDSGAHEQYF
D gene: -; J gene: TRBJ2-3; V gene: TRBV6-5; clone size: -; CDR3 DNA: TGTGCCAGCAGTTTGGGACCGGAGGGGAGCGGTACGCAGTATTTT; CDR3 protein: CASSLGPEGSGTQYF
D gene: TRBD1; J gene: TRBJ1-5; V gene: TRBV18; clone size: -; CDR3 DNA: TGTGCCACCGCGGGGCAGGGGGCAACTCAGCCCCAGCATTTT; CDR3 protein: CATAGQGATQPQHF
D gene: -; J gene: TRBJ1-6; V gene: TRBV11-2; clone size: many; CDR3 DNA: TGTGCCAGCGAAGCCGGGGGTTGGTCACCCCTCCACTTT; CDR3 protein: CASEAGGWSPLHF
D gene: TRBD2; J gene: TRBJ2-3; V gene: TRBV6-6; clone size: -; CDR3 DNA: TGTGCCGTCTGGGGGACTAGCGGAGCCACAGATACGCAGTATTTT; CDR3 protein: CAVWGTSGATDTQYF
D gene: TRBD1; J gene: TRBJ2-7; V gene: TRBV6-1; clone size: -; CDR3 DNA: TGTGCCAGCAGGGACAGGAGCTCCTACGAGCAGTACTTC; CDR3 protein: CASRDRSSYEQYF
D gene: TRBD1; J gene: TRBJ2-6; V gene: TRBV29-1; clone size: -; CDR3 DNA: TGCAGCGTTGGAGGACAGGGGATCTCTGGGGCCAACGTCCTGACTTTC; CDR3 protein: CSVGGQGISGANVLTF
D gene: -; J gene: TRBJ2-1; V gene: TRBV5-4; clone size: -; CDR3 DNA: TGTGCCAGCAGCTTAGGGGTTACATCCGATGAGCAGTTCTTC; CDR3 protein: CASSLGVTSDEQFF
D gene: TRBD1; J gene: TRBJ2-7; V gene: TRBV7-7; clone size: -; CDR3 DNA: TGTGCTAGCAGCTTTTGTTTGGACAGGGTCTATCTAGGAAACGAGCAGTACTTC; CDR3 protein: CASSFCLDRVYLGNEQYF
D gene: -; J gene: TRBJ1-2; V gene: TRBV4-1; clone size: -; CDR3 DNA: TGCGCCAGCAGCTCCGGGTGGGGCCTCTCAGGCTACACCTTC; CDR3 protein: CASSSGWGLSGYTF